The TCR beta chain under discussion was sequenced for a study of cytomegalovirus exposure and HLA in healthy donors. The PCR contained 60 Vbeta and 13 Jbeta primers. Profiling relied on immunoSEQ multiplex PCR, and the TCRdb table lists in-frame clones only, not all of them. This table holds over 100,000 clones, 73% found once. Per germline, CDR1 GTSNPN and CDR2 SVGIG (reference sequence). CDR3 size: 16 residues. V was trimmed by 2 bases and J by 5 bases, leaving 21 bases between them. Specimen: PBMCs. The clonotype originates from a man in his forties in good health and CMV-seronegative. The chain links TRBV30 to TRBJ1-1, with D possibly TRBD1 on 5 matching bases. CDR3 protein: CAWSPSRGGWRTEAFF. The CDR3 nucleotides read TGTGCCTGGAGTCCAAGTAGGGGAGGTTGGAGAACTGAAGCTTTCTTT.